These 3 T cell receptor beta chains share one sample of origin, sequenced in a study of CD8 T cells in Susac syndrome. With random hexamers, 0.5 to 1 ug RNA was reverse transcribed. TCRdb processed the immunoSEQ multiplex PCR reads anew with MiXCR; each CDR3 protein has one entry. Altogether 25,000 to 35,000 distinct CDR3 sequences are present, 85% to 95% being singletons, with the ten largest covering 0.27%. The sample comprised CD8+ T cells from PBMCs. The receptors were gathered from a human donor in good health.

This sequence joins TRBV2 and TRBJ2-7; maybe TRBD1 (6 bases). The CDR3 extends over 13 amino acids. Looked up from germline, CDR1 is SNHLY and CDR2 is FYNNEI. Trimming pared 6 bases from V and 2 bases from J, leaving 11 bases between. The CDR3 DNA is TGTGCCAGCAGGGGCAGGGGCACCTACGAGCAGTACTTC. Its translation: CASRGRGTYEQYF.

The V call is TRBV6-1, the J call TRBJ2-2; weak D call: TRBD2 (5 bases). V was cut by 4 bases and J by 3 bases, with 12 bases left in between. Germline V lookup: CDR1 MNHNS, CDR2 SASEGT. CDR3 size: 15 residues. This CDR3 is CASSAGLSHTGELFF. The CDR3 coding sequence is TGTGCCAGCAGTGCAGGACTCTCGCACACCGGGGAGCTGTTTTTT.

A few counts support this clonotype. This chain uses TRBV19 with TRBJ1-2, with D unresolved. The V end was cut by 1 base, the J end by 3 bases, with 12 bases between. CDR3 size: 15 residues. CDR1 and CDR2 from the germline V gene are LNHDA and SQIVND (reference sequence). The CDR3 bases are TGTGCCAGTAGTATAGGCTACATCTCGGACTATGGCTACACCTTC. It encodes CASSIGYISDYGYTF.